The rows below give T cell receptor beta chains drawn from one sample of a study of blood T cell repertoires in COVID-19. The repertoire was sequenced with immunoSEQ multiplex PCR; TCRdb's copy has only in-frame clones and lacks some. The table has 300,000 to 450,000 clones, 85% to 90% seen once. The sample was peripheral blood. The receptors originated from a human donor in a cohort sampled during active COVID-19. CDR3s include the opening cysteine and the closing phenylalanine or tryptophan. A D gene is named only where the DNA matches it firmly. A clone size is listed for some rows: how often the clone was seen (once, few, many), or a class if it is expanded.

V gene: TRBV19
clone size: .
J gene: TRBJ2-3
D gene: TRBD2
CDR3 protein: CASSISAGETDTQYF
CDR3 DNA: TGTGCCAGTAGTATATCAGCGGGAGAGACAGATACGCAGTATTTT

V gene: TRBV10-3
clone size: .
J gene: TRBJ2-2
D gene: .
CDR3 protein: CAISELPGLDYTGELFF
CDR3 DNA: TGTGCCATCAGTGAGTTGCCGGGACTTGACTACACCGGGGAGCTGTTTTTT

V gene: TRBV19
clone size: once
J gene: TRBJ2-3
D gene: .
CDR3 protein: CASSIRGSADTQYF
CDR3 DNA: TGTGCCAGTAGTATACGGGGTTCAGCAGATACGCAGTATTTT

V gene: TRBV9
clone size: .
J gene: TRBJ2-7
D gene: TRBD1
CDR3 protein: CASSPRFPDRSYEQYF
CDR3 DNA: TGTGCCAGCAGCCCCCGTTTCCCGGACAGGTCCTACGAGCAGTACTTC

V gene: TRBV29-1
clone size: .
J gene: TRBJ1-1
D gene: .
CDR3 protein: CSVVAVGGVNTEAFF
CDR3 DNA: TGCAGCGTTGTAGCTGTAGGGGGGGTGAACACTGAAGCTTTCTTT

V gene: TRBV6-5
clone size: .
J gene: TRBJ2-1
D gene: TRBD2
CDR3 protein: CASTPSGINNEQFF
CDR3 DNA: TGTGCCAGCACGCCTAGCGGGATTAACAATGAGCAGTTCTTC

V gene: TRBV19
clone size: .
J gene: TRBJ1-1
D gene: .
CDR3 protein: CASSPPTARTEAFF
CDR3 DNA: TGTGCCAGTAGCCCCCCGACAGCCAGGACTGAAGCTTTCTTT

V gene: TRBV6-1
clone size: .
J gene: TRBJ2-1
D gene: TRBD2
CDR3 protein: CASSDGGGGRREQFF
CDR3 DNA: TGTGCCAGCAGTGATGGCGGGGGGGGCCGAAGGGAGCAGTTCTTC

V gene: TRBV5-1
clone size: .
J gene: TRBJ2-2
D gene: TRBD2
CDR3 protein: CASSWTSGGIGELFF
CDR3 DNA: TGCGCCAGCAGCTGGACTAGCGGGGGTATAGGGGAGCTGTTTTTT

V gene: TRBV6-5
clone size: .
J gene: TRBJ2-5
D gene: .
CDR3 protein: CASSPPGLRQETQYF
CDR3 DNA: TGTGCCAGCAGTCCTCCGGGACTCCGCCAAGAGACCCAGTACTTC

V gene: TRBV3-1/TRBV3-2
clone size: .
J gene: TRBJ1-1
D gene: .
CDR3 protein: CASSQRVNTEAFF
CDR3 DNA: TGTGCCAGCAGCCAGAGGGTGAACACTGAAGCTTTCTTT

V gene: TRBV4-1
clone size: .
J gene: TRBJ2-2
D gene: .
CDR3 protein: CASSHQGVSAGELFF
CDR3 DNA: TGCGCCAGCAGCCATCAAGGGGTTTCGGCTGGGGAGCTGTTTTTT

V gene: TRBV5-1
clone size: once
J gene: TRBJ2-5
D gene: .
CDR3 protein: CASSPIPGFQETQYF
CDR3 DNA: TGCGCCAGCAGCCCTATCCCGGGTTTTCAAGAGACCCAGTACTTC

V gene: TRBV7-9
clone size: .
J gene: TRBJ2-1
D gene: .
CDR3 protein: CASSPPGASYNEQFF
CDR3 DNA: TGTGCCAGCAGCCCTCCGGGAGCTTCCTACAATGAGCAGTTCTTC

V gene: TRBV28
clone size: .
J gene: TRBJ2-7
D gene: TRBD1
CDR3 protein: CASRLKRTGYYEQYF
CDR3 DNA: TGTGCCAGCAGGTTAAAAAGGACAGGATACTACGAGCAGTACTTC

V gene: TRBV6-5
clone size: .
J gene: TRBJ1-1
D gene: TRBD1
CDR3 protein: CASKPGQGAGTEAFF
CDR3 DNA: TGTGCCAGCAAGCCGGGACAGGGGGCTGGGACTGAAGCTTTCTTT

V gene: TRBV28
clone size: .
J gene: TRBJ2-2
D gene: TRBD1
CDR3 protein: CASTGQGRNTGELFF
CDR3 DNA: TGTGCCAGCACCGGACAGGGCCGAAACACCGGGGAGCTGTTTTTT

V gene: TRBV9
clone size: once
J gene: TRBJ1-5
D gene: .
CDR3 protein: CASSVSGETDQPQHF
CDR3 DNA: TGTGCCAGCAGCGTATCGGGGGAGACCGATCAGCCCCAGCATTTT

V gene: TRBV25-1
clone size: few
J gene: TRBJ2-7
D gene: .
CDR3 protein: CASSEPYPAASYEQYF
CDR3 DNA: TGTGCCAGCAGCGAACCTTACCCAGCGGCCTCCTACGAGCAGTACTTC

V gene: TRBV4-1
clone size: .
J gene: TRBJ2-1
D gene: TRBD2
CDR3 protein: CASSQLAEYNEQFF
CDR3 DNA: TGCGCCAGCAGCCAACTAGCGGAATACAATGAGCAGTTCTTC

V gene: TRBV28
clone size: few
J gene: TRBJ2-2
D gene: TRBD1
CDR3 protein: CASSHGQGETGELFF
CDR3 DNA: TGTGCCAGCAGCCATGGACAGGGGGAAACCGGGGAGCTGTTTTTT

V gene: TRBV19
clone size: .
J gene: TRBJ2-3
D gene: .
CDR3 protein: CASSIGLASRADTQYF
CDR3 DNA: TGTGCCAGTAGTATTGGGCTAGCCAGCCGCGCAGATACGCAGTATTTT

V gene: TRBV30
clone size: .
J gene: TRBJ2-1
D gene: .
CDR3 protein: CAWSDQGNEQFF
CDR3 DNA: TGTGCCTGGAGTGACCAGGGGAATGAGCAGTTCTTC

V gene: TRBV10-2
clone size: .
J gene: TRBJ2-7
D gene: .
CDR3 protein: CASSGPYSYEQYF
CDR3 DNA: TGCGCCAGCAGCGGTCCGTATAGCTACGAGCAGTACTTC

V gene: TRBV30
clone size: .
J gene: TRBJ2-1
D gene: .
CDR3 protein: CAWSVDTYNEQFF
CDR3 DNA: TGTGCCTGGAGTGTGGACACCTACAATGAGCAGTTCTTC

V gene: TRBV7-9
clone size: .
J gene: TRBJ2-2
D gene: .
CDR3 protein: CASSGPQGGVNTGELFF
CDR3 DNA: TGTGCCAGCAGCGGGCCTCAGGGGGGCGTAAACACCGGGGAGCTGTTTTTT

V gene: TRBV4-1
clone size: .
J gene: TRBJ2-3
D gene: TRBD1
CDR3 protein: CASSPGQGNTDTQYF
CDR3 DNA: TGCGCCAGCAGCCCTGGACAGGGGAACACAGATACGCAGTATTTT